This TCR beta chain originates from a study of T cell responses to AZD1222 COVID-19 vaccine. The ends were cut back, 1 base at V and 4 bases at J, with 11 bases in the middle. The CDR3 covers 14 residues. CDR1 SGHTA and CDR2 FQGNSA come from the germline V gene. Measured with immunoSEQ multiplex PCR; TCRdb has only the in-frame clones, and not every one. Here the sample spans 80,000 or so clones, about 89% being singletons. The clonotype originates from an adult in good health. The gene calls are TRBV7-2 and TRBJ2-7, with D perhaps assigned TRBD1 or TRBD2 (6 bases each). The source was peripheral blood, collected on day 0 of MenACWY control vaccination. Here the CDR3 reads CASSLVGGTYEQYF. CDR3 nucleotides: TGTGCCAGCAGCTTAGTCGGGGGCACGTACGAGCAGTACTTC.